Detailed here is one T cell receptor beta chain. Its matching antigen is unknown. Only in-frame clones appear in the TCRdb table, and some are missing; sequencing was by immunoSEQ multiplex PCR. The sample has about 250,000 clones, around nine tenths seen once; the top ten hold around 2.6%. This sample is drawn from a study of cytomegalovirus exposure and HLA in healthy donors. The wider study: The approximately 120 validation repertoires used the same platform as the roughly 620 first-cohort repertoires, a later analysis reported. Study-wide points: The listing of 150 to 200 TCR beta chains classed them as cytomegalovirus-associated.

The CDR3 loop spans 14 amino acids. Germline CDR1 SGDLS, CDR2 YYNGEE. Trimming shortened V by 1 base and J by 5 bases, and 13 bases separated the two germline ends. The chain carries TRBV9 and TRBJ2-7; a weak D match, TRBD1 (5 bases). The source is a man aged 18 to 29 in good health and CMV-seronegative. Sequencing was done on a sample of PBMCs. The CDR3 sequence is CASSVLGAGDEQYF. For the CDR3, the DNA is TGTGCCAGCAGCGTACTTGGGGCCGGAGACGAGCAGTACTTC.